This T cell receptor (beta chain) was found in a study of T cells in Graves' hyperthyroidism and ophthalmopathy. Germline CDR1 reads MGHDK; CDR2 reads SYGVNS. This CDR3 is built from 13 residues. The V end lost 2 bases, the J end lost 13 bases, and 14 bases lay between the germline ends. The study based diagnoses on clinical symptoms, serum thyroxine and TRAb, thyroid ultrasound and orbital computed tomography. Researchers took RNA transcripts and amplified the TCR beta CDR3 regions from them. The TCR CDR3 was amplified in a first-round RT-PCR using the HTBI primer set. In TCRdb, the multiplex PCR reads were re-called with MiXCR into one record per CDR3 protein. Of 450,000 to 500,000 distinct CDR3 sequences in the sample, around a fifth were seen once.

Input material: blood. The chain recombines TRBV25-1 with TRBJ1-4; no clear D gene. The clonotype comes from a woman in her 70s with Graves' ophthalmopathy. The CDR3 loop is CASSEGGRAALFF. CDR3 sequence (DNA): TGTGCCAGCAGTGAAGGCGGGAGGGCCGCACTGTTTTTT.